This TCR beta chain appears in the sequencing data of a study of blood T cell repertoires in COVID-19. V was cut by 2 bases and J by 5 bases, with 6 bases left in between. The CDR3 runs 11 residues. In germline, CDR1 is GTSNPN, CDR2 SVGIG (reference sequence). Sequencing used immunoSEQ multiplex PCR; TCRdb keeps in-frame clones, though not all of them. Of hundreds of thousands of clones in the sample, about 85% were seen once. Shortly before study entry, within 2 weeks, exposed participants had met a COVID-19 case. V and J are TRBV30 and TRBJ2-5, with D hard to call. Sequencing was done on a sample of PBMCs or T cells enriched from blood (not recorded which). The source is a woman in her twenties or thirties who had been exposed to COVID-19. The CDR3 nucleotides read TGTGCCTGGAGTCCACGGGAGACCCAGTACTTC. This translates into CAWSPRETQYF.